The text below deals with one T cell receptor beta chain. These data originate in a study of cytomegalovirus exposure and HLA in healthy donors. V lost 7 bases, J lost 8 bases, and 10 bases stayed unmatched. This CDR3 has 13 amino acids. Germline V gives CDR1 SGHVS, CDR2 FNYEAQ. PCR was performed using 60 Vbeta and 13 Jbeta primers. Clones were read by immunoSEQ multiplex PCR, and TCRdb kept only the in-frame ones, dropping some. The sample consists of about 82,000 clones, roughly 80% of them appearing once. Sequencing used PBMCs. The chain joins TRBV7-6 to TRBJ1-2; 7 bases match TRBD1. The TCR comes from a human donor in good health. The CDR3 protein is CASTPQGLQGYTF. In DNA form, the CDR3 reads TGTGCCAGCACCCCACAGGGGTTGCAAGGCTACACCTTC.